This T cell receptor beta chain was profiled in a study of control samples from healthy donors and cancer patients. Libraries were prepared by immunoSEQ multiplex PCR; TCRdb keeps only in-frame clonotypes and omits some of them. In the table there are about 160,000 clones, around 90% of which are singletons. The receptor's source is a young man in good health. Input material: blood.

CDR3 in amino acids: CAWSVPFQNTGELFF. CDR3 sequence (DNA): TGTGCCTGGAGTGTCCCCTTTCAGAACACCGGGGAGCTGTTTTTT. V is TRBV30 and J is TRBJ2-2; no reliable D call. V was clipped by 0 bases and J by 1 base, with 9 bases between them. Germline CDR1 and CDR2: GTSNPN and SVGIG (reference sequence). The CDR3 covers 15 residues.